A selection of T cell receptor beta chains follows, all from one sample in a study of OX40 agonist ivuxolimab in advanced cancers. Assay used: immunoSEQ multiplex PCR; TCRdb lists only in-frame clones, some missing. The sample yields some 44,000 clones, approximately 84% seen once. Sample: CD4+ or CD8+ T cells sorted from blood, taken in a trial of the OX40 agonist ivuxolimab. The receptors were gathered from an adult with an advanced solid tumor such as melanoma, head and neck, liver or kidney cancer. Each CDR3 is given with its conserved first and last residue. A D gene is named only where the DNA matches it firmly. The size field is filled for only some rows; it gives once, few, many or a size class.

j_call,v_call,d_call,clone_size,cdr3_aa,cdr3_nt
TRBJ2-4,TRBV30,NA,NA,CAWSQGPLWAKNIQYF,TGTGCCTGGAGTCAAGGACCATTGTGGGCCAAAAACATTCAGTACTTC
TRBJ1-1,TRBV7-3,NA,NA,CASSLGSENTEAFF,TGTGCCAGCAGCTTGGGCAGCGAGAACACTGAAGCTTTCTTT
TRBJ2-7,TRBV11-1,TRBD1,NA,CASSLGQGAEEQYF,TGTGCCAGCAGCCTAGGACAGGGGGCGGAGGAGCAGTACTTC
TRBJ1-1,TRBV28,NA,NA,CASSNPISLVNTEAFF,TGTGCCAGCAGTAACCCAATATCCCTAGTGAACACTGAAGCTTTCTTT
TRBJ1-4,TRBV5-1,NA,NA,CASSLFGQNNEKLFF,TGCGCCAGCAGCCTCTTTGGGCAGAACAATGAAAAACTGTTTTTT
TRBJ2-3,TRBV2,NA,NA,CASSEAGWSSAADTQYF,TGTGCCAGCAGTGAAGCCGGCTGGTCTAGCGCTGCAGATACGCAGTATTTT
TRBJ2-7,TRBV18,NA,NA,CASSRTASYEQYF,TGTGCCAGCTCCCGGACAGCATCCTACGAGCAGTACTTC
TRBJ1-6,TRBV19,NA,once,CASSPDRYYNSPLHF,TGTGCCAGTAGTCCGGACAGATACTATAATTCACCCCTCCACTTT
TRBJ2-7,TRBV15,NA,NA,CATSRSKASEQYF,TGTGCCACCAGCAGATCCAAAGCCTCCGAGCAGTACTTC
TRBJ1-5,TRBV28,TRBD1,NA,CASSPGTGGNQPQHF,TGTGCCAGCAGTCCTGGGACAGGGGGTAATCAGCCCCAGCATTTT
TRBJ1-1,TRBV5-5,NA,NA,CASSRQGNTEAFF,TGTGCCAGCAGCCGGCAGGGGAACACTGAAGCTTTCTTT
TRBJ2-3,TRBV19,TRBD2,NA,CASSIRASGGDTQYF,TGTGCCAGTAGTATACGCGCTAGCGGGGGAGATACGCAGTATTTT
TRBJ2-3,TRBV4-1,TRBD2,NA,CASSSDWRGGRDTQYF,TGCGCCAGCAGCTCGGACTGGCGGGGGGGAAGAGATACGCAGTATTTT
TRBJ1-1,TRBV6-6,NA,NA,CASRNRGGPTEAFF,TGTGCCAGCAGGAACAGAGGGGGGCCCACTGAAGCTTTCTTT
TRBJ1-1,TRBV5-4,NA,NA,CASSLSARNTEAFF,TGTGCCAGCAGCTTGTCAGCGCGGAACACTGAAGCTTTCTTT
TRBJ2-3,TRBV7-9,TRBD1,NA,CASSPPGTGGLWTDTQYF,TGTGCCAGCAGCCCCCCGGGGACAGGGGGCCTCTGGACAGATACGCAGTATTTT
TRBJ1-2,TRBV19,TRBD1,once,CASSSRTGPNYGYTF,TGTGCCAGTAGTTCACGGACAGGGCCTAACTATGGCTACACCTTC
TRBJ2-5,TRBV5-1,TRBD1,NA,CASSWGRDSRQETQYF,TGCGCCAGCAGCTGGGGCCGGGACAGTAGACAAGAGACCCAGTACTTC